This is a list of T cell receptor beta chains from one sample in a study of regulatory T cells in long-lasting Graves disease. One entry per CDR3 protein results from TCRdb running MiXCR on the multiplex PCR reads. This repertoire shows 400,000 to 500,000 distinct CDR3 sequences, 14% found once; its top ten account for around a sixth. These same records also appear under a second study, on T cells in Graves' hyperthyroidism and ophthalmopathy.

Specimen: peripheral blood mononuclear cells (PBMCs), collected at new diagnosis, from a patient treated with antithyroid drugs. Every receptor here comes from a woman in her forties or fifties with Graves disease. CDR3s include the opening cysteine and the closing phenylalanine or tryptophan. D genes are given only for firm matches. Clone size is given for some rows only: seen once, a few or many times, or a class if the clone is expanded.

d_call	j_call	v_call	clone_size	cdr3_aa	cdr3_nt
-	TRBJ1-1	TRBV7-6	few	CASSFRHDTEAFF	TGTGCCAGCAGCTTCAGACACGATACTGAAGCTTTCTTT
TRBD1	TRBJ1-2	TRBV29-1	-	CSVEEGTGTNYGYTF	TGCAGCGTTGAAGAAGGGACAGGAACTAACTATGGCTACACCTTC
-	TRBJ2-5	TRBV12-3/TRBV12-4	many	CASSLVGKETQYF	TGTGCCAGCAGTTTAGTCGGGAAAGAGACCCAGTACTTC
-	TRBJ2-1	TRBV5-1	many	CASSPGGAGGEQFF	TGCGCCAGCAGCCCGGGAGGGGCAGGGGGTGAGCAGTTCTTC
-	TRBJ2-2	TRBV20-1	-	CSASPGRASLDTGELFF	TGCAGTGCTTCGCCGGGACGCGCCTCCTTGGACACCGGGGAGCTGTTTTTT
-	TRBJ2-6	TRBV20-1	few	CSATGPGAGANVLTF	TGCAGTGCCACCGGGCCGGGAGCCGGGGCCAACGTCCTGACTTTC
-	TRBJ2-5	TRBV20-1	few	CSAQDPPKTQYF	TGCAGTGCCCAGGACCCACCGAAGACCCAGTACTTC
-	TRBJ1-4	TRBV15	many	CATSRGTGRRLNEKLFF	TGTGCCACCAGCAGAGGTACGGGACGGAGGTTGAATGAAAAACTGTTTTTT
-	TRBJ2-7	TRBV5-6	few	CASSLGQMISYEQYF	TGTGCCAGCAGCTTGGGACAGATGATTTCCTACGAGCAGTACTTC
TRBD1	TRBJ2-1	TRBV24-1	few	CATSDAPSAGGINEQFF	TGTGCCACCAGTGACGCCCCGTCGGCAGGGGGAATCAATGAGCAGTTCTTC
-	TRBJ2-1	TRBV7-8	many	CASYLSEAGSSYNEQFF	TGTGCCAGCTATCTTAGCGAGGCAGGGAGCTCCTACAATGAGCAGTTCTTC
-	TRBJ1-5	TRBV2	many	CASSGRAGGNQPQHF	TGTGCCAGCAGTGGGAGGGCTGGGGGCAATCAGCCCCAGCATTTT
-	TRBJ1-3	TRBV6-2/TRBV6-3	-	CASSGAIGRNTIYF	TGTGCCAGCAGCGGGGCCATAGGTCGAAACACCATATATTTT
-	TRBJ1-2	TRBV25-1	many	CASSANPGPYGYTF	TGTGCCAGCAGTGCAAATCCGGGACCGTATGGCTACACCTTC
-	TRBJ2-7	TRBV2	many	CASSEPSSLNLAKSSYEQYF	TGTGCCAGCAGTGAACCCAGCTCCTTAAACCTAGCGAAAAGCTCCTACGAGCAGTACTTC
TRBD1	TRBJ2-5	TRBV10-3	-	CAISGTGEETQYF	TGTGCCATCAGTGGGACAGGGGAAGAGACCCAGTACTTC
-	TRBJ1-4	TRBV4-2	-	CASSHGQGGEKLFF	TGTGCCAGCAGCCACGGGCAGGGTGGTGAAAAACTGTTTTTT
TRBD2	TRBJ2-7	TRBV9	-	CASSSGGGNYEQYF	TGTGCCAGCAGTTCGGGAGGTGGCAACTACGAGCAGTACTTC
TRBD1	TRBJ1-5	TRBV3-1	-	CASSLARDRGLSNQPQHF	TGTGCCAGCAGCCTCGCCCGGGACAGGGGTCTCTCCAATCAGCCCCAGCATTTT
TRBD2	TRBJ2-5	TRBV3-1	many	CASRGLAGQVAQYF	TGTGCCAGCAGGGGACTAGCGGGACAGGTAGCCCAGTACTTC
TRBD2	TRBJ2-5	TRBV9	many	CASSVAASGLYQETQYF	TGTGCCAGCAGCGTAGCGGCTAGCGGCCTATATCAAGAGACCCAGTACTTC
-	TRBJ1-4	TRBV5-5	many	CASSLVVWAREKLFF	TGTGCCAGCAGCTTGGTTGTCTGGGCGAGGGAAAAACTGTTTTTT
TRBD2	TRBJ2-5	TRBV5-5	many	CASSGEGTSGTPETQYF	TGTGCCAGCAGCGGAGAAGGGACTAGCGGGACTCCAGAGACCCAGTACTTC
TRBD2	TRBJ2-1	TRBV4-2	few	CASSAPGLADNEQFF	TGTGCCAGCAGCGCTCCGGGACTAGCGGACAATGAGCAGTTCTTC
-	TRBJ2-5	TRBV7-9	-	CASSLDGPKRPQYF	TGTGCCAGCAGCTTAGATGGGCCCAAGAGACCCCAGTACTTC
TRBD1	TRBJ2-3	TRBV10-3	few	CAITTAAGGIGTDTQYF	TGTGCCATCACCACCGCCGCAGGGGGAATAGGCACAGATACGCAGTATTTT
-	TRBJ2-2	TRBV6-5	many	CASSYSSGSIGTGELFF	TGTGCCAGCAGTTACTCATCCGGGAGTATAGGCACCGGGGAGCTGTTTTTT
TRBD1	TRBJ2-3	TRBV11-2	many	CASNLGQGADTQYF	TGTGCCAGCAACCTCGGACAGGGGGCAGATACGCAGTATTTT
TRBD2	TRBJ2-6	TRBV9	few	CASSAGLVGSGANVLTF	TGTGCCAGCAGCGCCGGACTAGTTGGCTCTGGGGCCAACGTCCTGACTTTC
TRBD1	TRBJ2-5	TRBV7-9	many	CASSPPGQGSQETQYF	TGTGCCAGCAGCCCCCCGGGACAGGGATCCCAAGAGACCCAGTACTTC
TRBD2	TRBJ2-1	TRBV5-1	few	CASSPKGTTSAYNEQFF	TGCGCCAGCAGCCCCAAGGGGACTACCTCAGCCTACAATGAGCAGTTCTTC
TRBD1	TRBJ2-5	TRBV28	many	CASSLSRQGDQETQYF	TGTGCCAGCAGTTTGTCTAGACAGGGGGACCAAGAGACCCAGTACTTC
-	TRBJ2-7	TRBV10-3	-	CAISRAVAASYEQYF	TGTGCCATCAGTCGAGCGGTAGCGGCCTCCTACGAGCAGTACTTC
-	TRBJ1-1	TRBV27	-	CASSQRGTEAFF	TGTGCCAGCAGTCAGAGGGGGACTGAAGCTTTCTTT
TRBD2	TRBJ2-7	TRBV11-2	many	CASSGSGLASYEQYF	TGTGCCAGCAGCGGGTCGGGACTAGCGTCTTACGAGCAGTACTTC
-	TRBJ1-4	TRBV5-1	-	CASRRTAAWGEKLFF	TGCGCCAGCCGCAGAACGGCCGCCTGGGGCGAAAAACTGTTTTTT
-	TRBJ2-5	TRBV9	-	CASSVASGIQETQYF	TGTGCCAGCAGCGTAGCTTCAGGGATCCAAGAGACCCAGTACTTC
-	TRBJ1-2	TRBV20-1	few	CSPRGVLGLLYGYTF	TGCAGTCCGCGGGGGGTACTCGGACTTCTCTATGGCTACACCTTC
TRBD1	TRBJ2-7	TRBV29-1	few	CSVEDQAGQDYEQYF	TGCAGCGTTGAAGACCAGGCGGGACAGGACTACGAGCAGTACTTC
-	TRBJ2-3	TRBV7-3	many	CASSFGETSTDTQYF	TGTGCCAGCAGCTTCGGGGAGACTAGCACAGATACGCAGTATTTT
TRBD2	TRBJ2-7	TRBV9	-	CASSLGSGSLGEQYF	TGTGCCAGCAGCCTAGGAAGCGGGAGTCTTGGCGAGCAGTACTTC
-	TRBJ1-3	TRBV28	many	CASSYVSGNTIYF	TGTGCCAGCAGTTATGTCTCTGGAAACACCATATATTTT
-	TRBJ1-5	TRBV12-3/TRBV12-4	many	CASSLQAHSNQPQHF	TGTGCCAGCAGTTTACAGGCCCATAGCAATCAGCCCCAGCATTTT
-	TRBJ1-4	TRBV28	few	CASSSRTRPNEKLFF	TGTGCCAGCAGTTCCCGGACAAGGCCTAATGAAAAACTGTTTTTT